One and the same sample provided the 13 T cell receptor beta chains below, sequenced in a study of shared clonotypes between healthy human individuals. Clones were read by immunoSEQ multiplex PCR, and TCRdb kept only the in-frame ones, dropping some. The sample has roughly 1,800,000 clones, about 95% seen once; the top ten hold 1% to 1.5%. CD45RO-negative CD8 cells positively selected for CCR7 made up the naive population, which excluded terminally differentiated effector memory CD45RA+ cells. Specimen: naive CD8+ T cells sorted from blood. The receptors derive from a man between 18 and 35 years old in good health.

V usage is TRBV5-5 and J usage is TRBJ2-1, with TRBD2 matching 15 bases. Germline V gives CDR1 SGHKS, CDR2 YYEKEE (reference sequence). CDR3 size: 19 residues. After removal of 4 bases from V and 2 bases from J, the junction contained 10 bases not matched to a gene. The CDR3 loop is CASSRGLAGGSYPYNEQFF. The CDR3 DNA reads TGTGCCAGCAGCCGTGGACTAGCGGGGGGGTCGTACCCCTACAATGAGCAGTTCTTC.

This clone was observed once. The rearrangement joins TRBV5-1 to TRBJ2-7; D could derive from TRBD1 or TRBD2 (5 bases each). Germline-derived CDR1 and CDR2 are SGHRS and YFSETQ. The ends were cut back, 4 bases at V and 2 bases at J, with 13 bases in the middle. The CDR3 covers 14 residues. CDR3 in amino acids: CASSNRDGPYEQYF. The CDR3 DNA sequence: TGCGCCAGCAGCAACCGGGACGGACCCTACGAGCAGTACTTC.

A single count supports this clone. The chain is built from TRBV5-6 and TRBJ2-7; no reliable D call. The V gene's germline CDR1 is SGHDT and CDR2 YYEEEE. This CDR3 contains 14 residues. V lost 2 bases to trimming and J lost 3 bases, with 12 bases between them. The CDR3 sequence: CASSLRPKYYEQYF. CDR3 nucleotide sequence: TGTGCCAGCAGCTTACGACCGAAGTACTACGAGCAGTACTTC. Using reference TRBV5-6 and TRBJ2-7 for the parts outside the CDR3, the full variable domain is DAGVTQSPTHLIKTRGQQVTLRCSPKSGHDTVSWYQQALGQGPQFIFQYYEEEERQRGNFPDRFSGHQFPNYSSELNVNALLLGDSALYLCASSLRPKYYEQYFGPGTRLTVT.

The chain carries TRBV7-9 and TRBJ1-1; 7 bases are shared with TRBD1. V dropped 3 bases and J dropped 11; count of bases not matched to a gene: 6. There are 12 residues in the CDR3. The germline gives CDR1 SEHNR, CDR2 FQNEAQ (reference sequence). For the CDR3, the DNA is TGTGCCAGCAGCTTGGTGACAGGGCTCGCTTTCTTT. Protein product: CASSLVTGLAFF. The full variable domain, with the rest looked up from reference TRBV7-9 and TRBJ1-1, is DTGVSQNPRHKITKRGQNVTFRCDPISEHNRLYWYRQTLGQGPEFLTYFQNEAQLEKSRLLSDRFSAERPKGSFSTLEIQRTEQGDSAMYLCASSLVTGLAFFGQGTRLTVV.

This rearrangement joins TRBV6-6 to TRBJ2-5, with 8 nucleotides matching TRBD2. The CDR3 has 14 residues. Germline V gives CDR1 MNHNY, CDR2 SVGAGI (reference sequence). The J segment lost 5 bases and the V segment lost 8 bases, leaving 10 bases of the junction unmatched. For the CDR3, the DNA is TGTGCCAGCGGTACGGGGGGGCGGTTGGAGACCCAGTACTTC. Its protein is CASGTGGRLETQYF.

J is TRBJ2-6 and V is TRBV27; no definite D call. This CDR3 region has 16 residues. Germline V gives CDR1 MNHEY, CDR2 SMNVEV (reference sequence). The germline V and J ends were trimmed by 4 bases and 1 base, with 11 bases remaining between them. The CDR3 DNA reads TGTGCCAGCAGTTCCAAACAACTGTCTGGGGCCAACGTCCTGACTTTC. It codes for CASSSKQLSGANVLTF.

The V gene is TRBV19, the J gene TRBJ2-7; D unclear. Germline V CDR1 and CDR2: LNHDA, SQIVND (reference sequence). Trimming shortened V by 5 bases and J by 3 bases, and 14 bases separated the two germline ends. This CDR3 has 14 residues. CDR3 coding DNA: TGTGCCAGTAGTGTGGACGTGGTCGACTACGAGCAGTACTTC. Encoded protein: CASSVDVVDYEQYF.

This chain links TRBV4-1 with TRBJ2-7, with TRBD2 as a possible D gene (5 bases). V was shortened by 1 base and J by 0 bases, with 10 bases between the two germline ends. The V gene's germline CDR1 is MGHRA and CDR2 YSYEKL. CDR3 length equals 15 residues. The CDR3 region is CASSQVEGNSYEQYF. CDR3 nucleotide sequence: TGCGCCAGCAGCCAAGTCGAGGGAAACTCCTACGAGCAGTACTTC.

The V and J genes are TRBV19 and TRBJ2-3; a possible D gene is TRBD2 (7 bases). With 2 bases removed from V and 5 bases from J, the gap between germline ends came to 17 bases. The germline V gene has CDR1 LNHDA and CDR2 SQIVND (reference sequence). The CDR3 runs to 16 residues. This CDR3 reads CASSIPAGAGLDTQYF. In DNA form, the CDR3 reads TGTGCCAGTAGTATACCGGCGGGGGCAGGACTAGATACGCAGTATTTT.

This clone has just a few counts. The chain combines TRBV7-9 with TRBJ1-4; 8 bases align to TRBD1. V was clipped by 2 bases and J by 4 bases; unmatched bases: 6. The CDR3 runs to 16 residues. Germline CDR1 SEHNR, CDR2 FQNEAQ (reference sequence). Here the CDR3 reads CASSLTPDRVNEKLFF. The DNA of the CDR3 is TGTGCCAGCAGCTTAACCCCGGACAGGGTTAATGAAAAACTGTTTTTT.

The chain combines TRBV19 with TRBJ2-3, with 7 bases fitting TRBD1. Germline V gene lookup returns CDR1 LNHDA and CDR2 SQIVND (reference sequence). The CDR3 is 19 amino acids. Trimming cost V 5 bases and J 0 bases; bases outside gene matches: 17. CDR3 sequence: CASSSGQRPSFSSTDTQYF. CDR3 sequence (DNA): TGTGCCAGTAGTTCGGGACAGCGTCCATCGTTTTCTAGCACAGATACGCAGTATTTT.

The genes are TRBV7-9 and TRBJ1-1; weak D call: TRBD1 (6 bases). CDR1 is SEHNR, CDR2 FQNEAQ, per germline (reference sequence). Trimming took 6 bases from V and 5 from J, leaving 22 bases between them. This CDR3 contains 16 residues. The CDR3: CASSARSQGFYTEAFF. CDR3 sequence (DNA): TGTGCCAGCAGTGCCCGGTCACAGGGTTTTTATACTGAAGCTTTCTTT.

The chain carries TRBV9 and TRBJ2-7; D remains ambiguous. Germline V lookup: CDR1 SGDLS, CDR2 YYNGEE. The CDR3 spans 15 residues. Trimming stripped 0 bases from V and 5 bases from J, with 15 bases between. The DNA for the CDR3 is TGTGCCAGCAGCGTAGGATCGTCAGCTAACGACGAGCAGTACTTC. This codes for CASSVGSSANDEQYF.